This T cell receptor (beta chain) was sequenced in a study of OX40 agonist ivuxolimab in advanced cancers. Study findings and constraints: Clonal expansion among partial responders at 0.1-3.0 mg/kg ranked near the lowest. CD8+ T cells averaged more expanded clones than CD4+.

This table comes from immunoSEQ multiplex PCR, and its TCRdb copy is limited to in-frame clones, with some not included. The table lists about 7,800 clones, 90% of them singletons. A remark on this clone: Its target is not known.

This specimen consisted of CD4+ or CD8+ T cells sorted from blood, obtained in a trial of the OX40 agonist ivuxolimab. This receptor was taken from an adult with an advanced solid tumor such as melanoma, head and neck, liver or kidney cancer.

As DNA, the CDR3 is TGTGCCAGCTCACCACCGAGCGCAGATACGCAGTATTTT. Translating it yields CASSPPSADTQYF. The gene calls are TRBV18 and TRBJ2-3; D gene uncertain. The germline gives CDR1 KGHSH, CDR2 LQKENI. Deletions cut 0 bases from V and 4 bases from J, with 5 bases between. The CDR3 has 13 residues.